This T cell receptor beta chain was observed in a study of siplizumab effects on memory and regulatory T cells. TCRdb's copy holds only in-frame clones and misses some; the assay was immunoSEQ multiplex PCR. This table has over 65,000 clones, 93% appearing once. Trimming removed 4 bases from V and 1 base from J; junction bases left unmatched: 1. Per germline, CDR1 SEHNR and CDR2 FQNEAQ (reference sequence). CDR3 length: 14 amino acids. This receptor was obtained from a human donor in good health. Sequencing was carried out using CD8+ T cells sorted from blood. The chain carries TRBV7-9 and TRBJ1-1; 9 nucleotides agree with TRBD1. The CDR3 nucleotides are TGTGCCAGCAGCTGGACAGGGGCGAACACTGAAGCTTTCTTT. Translation gives CASSWTGANTEAFF.